Below are 14 T cell receptor beta chains sequenced from a single sample in a study of blood T cells in healthy people across ages. A second PCR of 7 to 11 cycles used a sample-barcoded 5' primer and a J-beta primer mix. TCRdb called the 5' RACE reads again in MiXCR, with one record for every CDR3 protein. The sample consists of some 760,000 distinct CDR3 sequences, 20% to 25% of them appearing once. The data were also submitted as part of a second study, on T cells of mothers and their children.

The material sequenced was blood. These receptors all stem from a boy younger than 18 in good health.

The chain couples TRBV7-3 to TRBJ2-1; TRBD1 agrees at 7 bases. Germline CDR1 is SGHTA and CDR2 is FQGTGA. J was trimmed by 6 bases and V by 2 bases; bases with no gene match: 4. The CDR3 has 14 residues. The CDR3 DNA reads TGTGCCAGCAGCTTAGTCGCAGGGGGCAATGAGCAGTTCTTC. Encoded protein: CASSLVAGGNEQFF.

This clonotype was found a few times. The chain has TRBV7-2 and TRBJ2-2; weak D call: TRBD2 (6 bases). The germline V and J ends were trimmed by 4 bases and 6 bases, with 12 bases remaining between them. Germline CDR1 SGHTA, CDR2 FQGNSA. The CDR3 runs to 14 residues. Here the CDR3 reads CASSSILAAGELFF. The DNA of the CDR3 is TGTGCCAGCAGCTCAATACTAGCAGCCGGGGAGCTGTTTTTT.

This clonotype has just a few counts. The chain has TRBV10-3 and TRBJ1-2; possible D gene TRBD1, 5 bases. The CDR3 consists of 15 residues. The V gene lost 3 bases and the J gene lost 13 bases, with 24 bases spanning the gap. Germline V gene data show CDR1 as ENHRY and CDR2 as SYGVKD. CDR3 in DNA: TGTGCCATCAGTGATGAATGGGGGAGGTCCCCTCGTCCCACCTTC. Translating it yields CAISDEWGRSPRPTF.

The table lists this clonotype with a few counts. A read error may explain this, as a much larger clone is one base away. This CDR3 is CASSSPPGLAGVGAYEQHF. CDR3 sequence (DNA): TGTGCCAGCAGTTCTCCCCCGGGACTAGCGGGAGTCGGAGCTTACGAGCAGCACTTC. The chain recombines TRBV28 with TRBJ2-7, with 14 bases identical to TRBD2. Germline values: CDR1 MDHEN, CDR2 SYDVKM. This CDR3 contains 19 residues.

This chain connects TRBV7-2 to TRBJ2-5; D unresolved. The DNA end lines up better with TRBJ2-1; the J call may be wrong. The CDR3 contains 12 residues. Germline V lookup: CDR1 SGHTA, CDR2 FQGNSA. In nucleotides, the CDR3 is TGTGCCAGCAGCTTAGATTATTTTGAGCAGTTCTTC. This translates into CASSLDYFEQFF.

The V and J genes are TRBV24-1 and TRBJ1-1, with a possible D match to TRBD1 (5 bases). The V end lost 3 bases, the J end lost 5 bases, and 21 bases lay between the germline ends. Germline V gene data show CDR1 as KGHDR and CDR2 as SFDVKD. The CDR3 covers 17 residues. CDR3 in amino acids: CATSDVDRGGGGTEAFF. CDR3 in DNA: TGTGCCACCAGTGATGTGGACCGGGGCGGGGGTGGGACTGAAGCTTTCTTT.

This clonotype has just a few counts. The J gene is TRBJ1-2, the V gene TRBV12-3 or TRBV12-4; 9 bases fit TRBD1. The CDR3 sequence is 13 residues long. Germline trimming cut 7 bases from V and 5 bases from J; bases unmatched to any gene: 5. CDR3 protein: CASIGQGPYGYTF. The CDR3 nucleotides read TGTGCCAGCATAGGACAGGGGCCTTATGGCTACACCTTC.

Only a few counts were recorded for this clonotype. The rearrangement links TRBV29-1 to TRBJ2-2, with 9 nucleotides matching TRBD2. Germline CDR1 is SQVTM and CDR2 is ANQGSEA. CDR3 length equals 14 residues. Germline trimming cut 6 bases from V and 4 bases from J; bases unmatched to any gene: 6. CDR3 sequence reads: CSVETSGLTGELFF. In DNA form, the CDR3 reads TGCAGCGTCGAGACTAGCGGCCTCACCGGGGAGCTGTTTTTT.

This clonotype has more than one count but fewer than ten. V and J are TRBV25-1 and TRBJ2-5; no firm D call. V was pared by 3 bases and J by 5 bases, with 19 bases between. The V gene's germline CDR1 is MGHDK and CDR2 SYGVNS. This CDR3 has 16 residues. CDR3 protein: CASSDRVFRVRETQYF. CDR3 bases: TGTGCCAGCAGTGATCGGGTTTTTAGGGTCAGGGAGACCCAGTACTTC. Variable domain in full (rest from reference TRBV25-1 and TRBJ2-5): EADIYQTPRYLVIGTGKKITLECSQTMGHDKMYWYQQDPGMELHLIHYSYGVNSTEKGDLSSESTVSRIRTEHFPLTLESARPSHTSQYLCASSDRVFRVRETQYFGPGTRLLVL.

V and J are TRBV7-2 and TRBJ1-2, with D tentatively TRBD1 (6 bases). The CDR3 length is 16 residues. Germline CDR1 SGHTA, CDR2 FQGNSA. V was clipped by 1 base and J by 11 bases, with 23 bases between them. The DNA for the CDR3 is TGTGCCAGCAGCTTAGTGGGGGAAACAGGGCGTCGAGGTTACACCTTC. Encoded protein: CASSLVGETGRRGYTF.

This clonotype showed up just a few times. The chain employs TRBV5-1 and TRBJ2-7; possible D gene TRBD1, 5 bases. The CDR3 contains 15 residues. Trimming cost V 1 base and J 2 bases, with 13 bases left between them. Germline CDR1 SGHRS, CDR2 YFSETQ. The CDR3, as DNA: TGCGCCAGCAGCTTGACAGGTTCTGGTCCCTACGAGCAGTACTTC. Encoded protein: CASSLTGSGPYEQYF.

This clonotype has more than one count but fewer than ten. V and J are TRBV15 and TRBJ2-3, with 7 bases fitting TRBD1. Germline CDR1 and CDR2: LNHNV and YYDKDF (reference sequence). V shed 3 bases and J 2 bases; nucleotides not matched to a gene: 8. This CDR3 spans 16 amino acids. For the CDR3, the DNA is TGTGCCACCAGCAGGGGGGACAGAGGAATCACAGATACGCAGTATTTT. It yields the protein CATSRGDRGITDTQYF.

The CDR3 protein is CASSLWTTHQETQYF. CDR3 coding DNA: TGTGCCAGCAGCTTGTGGACAACACACCAAGAGACCCAGTACTTC. The chain joins TRBV5-6 to TRBJ2-5, with D perhaps matching TRBD1 (5 bases). Trimming took 1 base from V and 0 from J, leaving 10 bases between them. The CDR3 is 15 amino acids. Germline V gene data show CDR1 as SGHDT and CDR2 as YYEEEE.

This clonotype was counted at least ten times. This chain joins TRBV4-3 and TRBJ2-7; 11 positions match TRBD1. Germline V gene lookup returns CDR1 LGHNA and CDR2 YSLEER. Germline trimming cut 8 bases from V and 5 bases from J; bases unmatched to any gene: 8. The CDR3 sequence is 14 residues long. CDR3 amino acids: CASGRGQGAHEQYF. The CDR3 coding sequence is TGCGCCAGCGGAAGAGGACAGGGGGCACACGAGCAGTACTTC.